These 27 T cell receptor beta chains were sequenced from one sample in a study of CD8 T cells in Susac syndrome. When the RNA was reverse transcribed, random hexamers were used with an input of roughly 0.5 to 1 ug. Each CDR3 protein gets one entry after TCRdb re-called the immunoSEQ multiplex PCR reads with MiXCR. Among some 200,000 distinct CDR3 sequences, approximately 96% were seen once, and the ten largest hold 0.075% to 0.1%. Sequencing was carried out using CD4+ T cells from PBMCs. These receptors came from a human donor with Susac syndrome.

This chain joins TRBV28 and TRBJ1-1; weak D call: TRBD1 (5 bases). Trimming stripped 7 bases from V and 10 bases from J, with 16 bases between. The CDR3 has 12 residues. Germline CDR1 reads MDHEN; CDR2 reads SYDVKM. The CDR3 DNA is TGTGCCAGCACCGAAGGGGCCCGGGGAGCTTTCTTT. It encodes CASTEGARGAFF.

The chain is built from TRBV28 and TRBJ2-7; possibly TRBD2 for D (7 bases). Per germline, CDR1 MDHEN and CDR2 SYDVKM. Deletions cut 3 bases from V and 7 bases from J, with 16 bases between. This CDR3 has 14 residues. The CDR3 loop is CASSFLGAGGEQYF. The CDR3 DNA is TGTGCCAGCAGTTTCTTGGGGGCCGGGGGGGAGCAGTACTTC.

Here the CDR3 DNA reads TGTGCCAGCAGCCGCGGGGTAGCGGAGACCCAGTACTTC. This gives the protein CASSRGVAETQYF. The J gene is TRBJ2-5, the V gene TRBV3-1; perhaps TRBD2 as D (6 bases). Trimming left V 4 bases short and J 5 bases short, with 11 bases between. Germline values: CDR1 LGHDT, CDR2 YNNKEL (reference sequence). CDR3 size: 13 residues.

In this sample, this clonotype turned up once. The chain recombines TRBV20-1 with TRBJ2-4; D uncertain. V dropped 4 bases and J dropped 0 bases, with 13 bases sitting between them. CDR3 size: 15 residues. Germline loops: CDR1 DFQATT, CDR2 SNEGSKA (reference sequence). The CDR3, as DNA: TGCAGTGCTATTCGACCACCCGTAGCCAAAAACATTCAGTACTTC. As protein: CSAIRPPVAKNIQYF.

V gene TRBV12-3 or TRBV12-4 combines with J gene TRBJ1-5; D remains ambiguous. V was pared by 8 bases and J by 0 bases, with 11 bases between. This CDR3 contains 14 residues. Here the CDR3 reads CASSSDNSNQPQHF. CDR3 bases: TGTGCCAGCTCGTCGGATAATAGCAATCAGCCCCAGCATTTT.

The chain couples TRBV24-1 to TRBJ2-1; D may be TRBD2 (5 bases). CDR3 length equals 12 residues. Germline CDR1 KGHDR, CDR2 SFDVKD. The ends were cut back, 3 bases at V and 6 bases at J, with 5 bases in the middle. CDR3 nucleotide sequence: TGTGCCACCAGTGATCGGGGCAATGAGCAGTTCTTC. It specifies CATSDRGNEQFF.

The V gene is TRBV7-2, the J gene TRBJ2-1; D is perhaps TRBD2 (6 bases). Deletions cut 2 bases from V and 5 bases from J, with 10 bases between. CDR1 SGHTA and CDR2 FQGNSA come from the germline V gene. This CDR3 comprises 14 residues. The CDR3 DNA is TGTGCCAGCAGCTTACGCGGGGCCCACAATGAGCAGTTCTTC. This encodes CASSLRGAHNEQFF.

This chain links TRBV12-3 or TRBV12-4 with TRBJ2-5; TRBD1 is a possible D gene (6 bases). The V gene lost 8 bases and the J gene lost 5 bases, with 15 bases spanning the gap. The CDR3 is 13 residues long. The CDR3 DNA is TGTGCCAGCCAAAGGGGGTTATACGAGACCCAGTACTTC. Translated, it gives CASQRGLYETQYF.

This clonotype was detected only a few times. CDR3 loop: CASSPTNSPLHF. The CDR3 nucleotides read TGTGCCAGCAGCCCTACTAATTCACCCCTCCACTTT. The chain recombines TRBV4-2 with TRBJ1-6; no firm D call. Germline CDR1 and CDR2: LGHNA and YNFKEQ. The CDR3 covers 12 residues. The germline V and J ends were trimmed by 4 bases and 6 bases, with 4 bases remaining between them.

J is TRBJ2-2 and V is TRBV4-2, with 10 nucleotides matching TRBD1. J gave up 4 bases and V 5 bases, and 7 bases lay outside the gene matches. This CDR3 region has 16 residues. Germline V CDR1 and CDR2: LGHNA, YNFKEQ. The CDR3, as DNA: TGTGCCAGCAGCGCCCGGGACAGGGGTTTCACCGGGGAGCTGTTTTTT. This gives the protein CASSARDRGFTGELFF.

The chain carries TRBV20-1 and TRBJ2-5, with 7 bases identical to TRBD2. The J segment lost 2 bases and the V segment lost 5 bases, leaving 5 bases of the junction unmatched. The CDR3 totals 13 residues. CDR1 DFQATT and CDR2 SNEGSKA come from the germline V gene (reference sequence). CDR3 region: CSAVSGEQETQYF. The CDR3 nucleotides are TGCAGTGCTGTCAGCGGGGAACAAGAGACCCAGTACTTC.

The chain's CDR3 is CASSAIKGPPGELFF. CDR3 DNA: TGTGCCAGCAGCGCCATAAAGGGACCCCCCGGGGAGCTGTTTTTT. The chain uses TRBV11-2 and TRBJ2-2; the D gene could be TRBD1 or TRBD2 (5 bases each). V lost 5 bases and J 6 bases, leaving 16 bases between the germline ends. Germline V gene lookup returns CDR1 SGHAT and CDR2 FQNNGV. The CDR3 consists of 15 residues.

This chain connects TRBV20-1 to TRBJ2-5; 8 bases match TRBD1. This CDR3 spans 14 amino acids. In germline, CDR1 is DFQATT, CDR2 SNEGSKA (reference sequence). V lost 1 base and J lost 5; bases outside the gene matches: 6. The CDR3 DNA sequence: TGCAGTGCTAGAGGGGGCAGGGGGCGCGAGACCCAGTACTTC. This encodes CSARGGRGRETQYF.

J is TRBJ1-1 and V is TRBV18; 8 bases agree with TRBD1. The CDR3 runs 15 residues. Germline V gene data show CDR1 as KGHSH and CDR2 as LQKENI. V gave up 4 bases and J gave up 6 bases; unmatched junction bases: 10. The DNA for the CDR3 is TGTGCCAGCTCACAAGAACAGGGGGTTTACGCTGAAGCTTTCTTT. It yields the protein CASSQEQGVYAEAFF. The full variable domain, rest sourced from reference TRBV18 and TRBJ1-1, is NAGVMQNPRHLVRRRGQEARLRCSPMKGHSHVYWYRQLPEEGLKFMVYLQKENIIDESGMPKERFSAEFPKEGPSILRIQQVVRGDSAAYFCASSQEQGVYAEAFFGQGTRLTVV.

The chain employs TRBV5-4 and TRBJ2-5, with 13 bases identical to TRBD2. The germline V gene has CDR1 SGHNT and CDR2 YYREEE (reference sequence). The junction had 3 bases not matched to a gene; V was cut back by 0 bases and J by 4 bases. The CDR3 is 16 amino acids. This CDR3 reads CASSLAGLAGLETQYF. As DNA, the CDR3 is TGTGCCAGCAGCTTGGCGGGACTAGCGGGGTTAGAGACCCAGTACTTC. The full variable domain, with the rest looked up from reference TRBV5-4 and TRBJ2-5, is ETGVTQSPTHLIKTRGQQVTLRCSSQSGHNTVSWYQQALGQGPQFIFQYYREEENGRGNFPPRFSGLQFPNYSSELNVNALELDDSALYLCASSLAGLAGLETQYFGPGTRLLVL.

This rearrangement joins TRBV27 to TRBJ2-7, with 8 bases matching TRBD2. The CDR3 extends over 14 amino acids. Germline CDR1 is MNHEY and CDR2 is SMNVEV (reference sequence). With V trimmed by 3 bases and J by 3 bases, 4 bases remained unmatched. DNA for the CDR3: TGTGCCAGCAGTTTGTCCGGGACTAGCTACGAGCAGTACTTC. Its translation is CASSLSGTSYEQYF.

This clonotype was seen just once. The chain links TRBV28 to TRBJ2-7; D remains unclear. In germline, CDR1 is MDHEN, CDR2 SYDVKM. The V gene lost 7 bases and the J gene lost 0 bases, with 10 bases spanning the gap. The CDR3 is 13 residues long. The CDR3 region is CASTRPNSYEQYF. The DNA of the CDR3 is TGTGCCAGCACCCGACCGAACTCCTACGAGCAGTACTTC.

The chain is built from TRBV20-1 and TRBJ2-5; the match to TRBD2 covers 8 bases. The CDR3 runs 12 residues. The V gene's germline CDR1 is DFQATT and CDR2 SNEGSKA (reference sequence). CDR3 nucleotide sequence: TGCAGCCGCGGGGGGAATGGAGAGACCCAGTACTTC. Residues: CSRGGNGETQYF.

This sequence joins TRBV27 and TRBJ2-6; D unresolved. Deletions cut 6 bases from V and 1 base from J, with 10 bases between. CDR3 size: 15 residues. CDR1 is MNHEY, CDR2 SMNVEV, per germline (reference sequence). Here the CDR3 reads CASSELRSGANVLTF. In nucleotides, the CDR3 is TGTGCCAGCAGCGAGTTACGGTCTGGGGCCAACGTCCTGACTTTC.

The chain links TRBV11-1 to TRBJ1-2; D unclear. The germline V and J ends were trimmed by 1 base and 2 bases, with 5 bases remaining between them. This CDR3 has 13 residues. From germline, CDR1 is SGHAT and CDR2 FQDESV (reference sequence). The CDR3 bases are TGTGCCAGCAGCTTAGGATTCAACTATGGCTACACCTTC. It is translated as CASSLGFNYGYTF.

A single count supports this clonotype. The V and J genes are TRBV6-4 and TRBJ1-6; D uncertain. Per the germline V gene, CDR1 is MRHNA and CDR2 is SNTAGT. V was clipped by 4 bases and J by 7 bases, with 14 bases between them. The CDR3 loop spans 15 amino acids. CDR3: CASSAGPASNSPLHF. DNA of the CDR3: TGTGCCAGCAGTGCCGGTCCGGCTTCAAATTCACCCCTCCACTTT.

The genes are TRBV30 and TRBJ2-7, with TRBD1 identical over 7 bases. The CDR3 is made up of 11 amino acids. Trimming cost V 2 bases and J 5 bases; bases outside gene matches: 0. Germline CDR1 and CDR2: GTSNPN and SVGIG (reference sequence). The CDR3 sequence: CAWSQGDEQYF. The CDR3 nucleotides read TGTGCCTGGAGTCAGGGGGACGAGCAGTACTTC.

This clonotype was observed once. CDR3 in DNA: TGTGCCAGCAGCTTGAGTAGGAGCGGGGTTAACAATGAGCAGTTCTTC. This sequence encodes CASSLSRSGVNNEQFF. This rearrangement joins TRBV5-4 to TRBJ2-1; 7 positions agree with TRBD2. In germline, CDR1 is SGHNT, CDR2 YYREEE (reference sequence). V shed 1 base, J shed 5 bases, and the junction held 9 bases outside the gene matches. The CDR3 runs 16 residues. Looking up the rest from reference TRBV5-4 and TRBJ2-1 gives the full variable domain: ETGVTQSPTHLIKTRGQQVTLRCSSQSGHNTVSWYQQALGQGPQFIFQYYREEENGRGNFPPRFSGLQFPNYSSELNVNALELDDSALYLCASSLSRSGVNNEQFFGPGTRLTVL.

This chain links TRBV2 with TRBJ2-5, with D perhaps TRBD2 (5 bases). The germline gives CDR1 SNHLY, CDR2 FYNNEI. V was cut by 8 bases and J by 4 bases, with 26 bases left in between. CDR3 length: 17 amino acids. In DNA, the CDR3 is TGTGCCAGCGGCCGTCACGGGGTCGGGTTAAGTGGAGAGACCCAGTACTTC. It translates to CASGRHGVGLSGETQYF.

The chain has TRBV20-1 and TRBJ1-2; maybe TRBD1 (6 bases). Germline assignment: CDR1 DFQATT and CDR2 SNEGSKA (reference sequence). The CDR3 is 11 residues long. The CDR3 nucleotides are TGCTCCACCCCAGGGGTTTCTGGCTACACCTTC. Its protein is CSTPGVSGYTF.

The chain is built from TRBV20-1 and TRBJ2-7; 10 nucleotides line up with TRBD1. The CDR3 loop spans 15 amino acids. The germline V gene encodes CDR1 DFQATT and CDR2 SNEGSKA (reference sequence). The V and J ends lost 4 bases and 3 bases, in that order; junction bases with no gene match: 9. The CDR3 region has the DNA TGCAGTGCTACCTCGATCGGGACAGGGGACTACGAGCAGTACTTC. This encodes CSATSIGTGDYEQYF.

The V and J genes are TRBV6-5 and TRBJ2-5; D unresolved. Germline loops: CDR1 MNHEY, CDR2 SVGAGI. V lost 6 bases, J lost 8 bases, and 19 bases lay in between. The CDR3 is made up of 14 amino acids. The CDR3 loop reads CASSLRAEVGTQYF. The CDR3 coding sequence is TGTGCCAGCAGCTTAAGGGCAGAGGTTGGAACCCAGTACTTC.